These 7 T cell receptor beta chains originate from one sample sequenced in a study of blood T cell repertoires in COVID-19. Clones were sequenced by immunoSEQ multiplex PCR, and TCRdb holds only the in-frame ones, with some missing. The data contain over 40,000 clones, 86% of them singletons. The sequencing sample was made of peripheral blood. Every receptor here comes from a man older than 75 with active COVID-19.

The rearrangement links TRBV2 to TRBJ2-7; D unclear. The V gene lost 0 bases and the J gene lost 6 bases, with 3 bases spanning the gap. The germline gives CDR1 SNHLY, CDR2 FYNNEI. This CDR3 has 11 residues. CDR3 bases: TGTGCCAGCAGTGAAGCTCGCGAGCAGTACTTC. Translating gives CASSEAREQYF.

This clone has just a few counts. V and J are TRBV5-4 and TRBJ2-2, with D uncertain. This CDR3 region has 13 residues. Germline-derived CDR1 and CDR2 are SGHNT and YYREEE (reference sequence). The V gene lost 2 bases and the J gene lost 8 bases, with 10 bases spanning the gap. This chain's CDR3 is CASSFGEFGELFF. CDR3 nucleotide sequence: TGTGCCAGCAGCTTTGGTGAGTTTGGGGAGCTGTTTTTT.

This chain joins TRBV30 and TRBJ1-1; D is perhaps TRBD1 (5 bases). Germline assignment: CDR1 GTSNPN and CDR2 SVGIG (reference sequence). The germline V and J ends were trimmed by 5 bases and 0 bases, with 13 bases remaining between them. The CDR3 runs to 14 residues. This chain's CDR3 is CAWELGGLNTEAFF. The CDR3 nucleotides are TGTGCCTGGGAATTGGGGGGGTTGAACACTGAAGCTTTCTTT.

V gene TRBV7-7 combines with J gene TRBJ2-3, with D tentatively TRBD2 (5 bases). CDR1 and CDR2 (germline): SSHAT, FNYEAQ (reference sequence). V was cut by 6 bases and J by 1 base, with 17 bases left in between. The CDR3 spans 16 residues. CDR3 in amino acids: CASSSGRGKGTDTQYF. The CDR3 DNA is TGTGCCAGCAGTTCCGGCCGGGGAAAGGGCACAGATACGCAGTATTTT. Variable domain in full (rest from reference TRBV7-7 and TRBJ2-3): GAGVSQSPRYKVTKRGQDVTLRCDPISSHATLYWYQQALGQGPEFLTYFNYEAQPDKSGLPSDRFSAERPEGSISTLTIQRTEQRDSAMYRCASSSGRGKGTDTQYFGPGTRLTVL.

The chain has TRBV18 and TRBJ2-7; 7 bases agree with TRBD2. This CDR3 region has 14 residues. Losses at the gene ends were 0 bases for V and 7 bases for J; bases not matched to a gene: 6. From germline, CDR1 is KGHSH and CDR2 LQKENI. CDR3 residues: CASSPPGTNLEQYF. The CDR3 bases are TGTGCCAGCTCACCACCCGGGACTAACCTGGAGCAGTACTTC.

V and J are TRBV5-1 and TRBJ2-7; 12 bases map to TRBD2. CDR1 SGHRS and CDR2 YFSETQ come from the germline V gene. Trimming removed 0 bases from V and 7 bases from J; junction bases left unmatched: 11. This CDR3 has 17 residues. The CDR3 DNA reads TGCGCCAGCAGCTTGGCCGGAGGGCTAGCGGGAGGGCTTGAGCAGTACTTC. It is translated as CASSLAGGLAGGLEQYF.

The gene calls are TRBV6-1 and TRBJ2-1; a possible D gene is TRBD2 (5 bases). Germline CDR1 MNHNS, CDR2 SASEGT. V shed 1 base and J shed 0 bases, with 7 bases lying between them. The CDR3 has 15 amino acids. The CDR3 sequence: CASSEGAGSYNEQFF. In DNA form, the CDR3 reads TGTGCCAGCAGTGAAGGGGCGGGCTCCTACAATGAGCAGTTCTTC.